These 32 T cell receptor beta chains originate from one sample sequenced in a study of cytomegalovirus exposure and HLA in healthy donors. Using immunoSEQ multiplex PCR, the repertoire was profiled, and TCRdb retains in-frame clones only, with some absent. Of about 160,000 clones in the sample, roughly 89% are singletons; the top ten hold 4.2%. What was sequenced was PBMCs. These receptors were collected from a man between 18 and 29 years old in good health and CMV-seropositive.

This clone was picked up one time. The rearrangement links TRBV27 to TRBJ1-4; 11 bases align to TRBD1. V trimming: 6 bases; J trimming: 7 bases; junction bases outside the gene matches: 4. This CDR3 is built from 14 residues. The germline V gene encodes CDR1 MNHEY and CDR2 SMNVEV (reference sequence). The CDR3 DNA reads as TGTGCCAGCAGCCCCGGGACAGGGGGTGAAAAACTGTTTTTT. Translating gives CASSPGTGGEKLFF. The entire variable domain, with the rest obtained from reference TRBV27 and TRBJ1-4, is as follows: EAQVTQNPRYLITVTGKKLTVTCSQNMNHEYMSWYRQDPGLGLRQIYYSMNVEVTDKGDVPEGYKVSRKEKRNFPLILESPSPNQTSLYFCASSPGTGGEKLFFGSGTQLSVL.

The chain recombines TRBV12-5 with TRBJ2-1; D not certain. This CDR3 spans 13 amino acids. Trimming took off 0 bases at V and 5 bases at J, with 5 bases between the two ends. CDR1 is LGHNT, CDR2 FRNRAP, per germline. CDR3 bases: TGTGCTAGTGGTTTGGTCGGTAACAATGAGCAGTTCTTC. It translates to CASGLVGNNEQFF.

The chain couples TRBV19 to TRBJ1-5; D gene ambiguous. With 4 bases removed from V and 0 bases from J, the gap between germline ends came to 19 bases. The CDR3 has 18 amino acids. Germline CDR1 LNHDA, CDR2 SQIVND (reference sequence). CDR3: CASSTLPTVAGSNQPQHF. The CDR3 nucleotides read TGTGCCAGTAGTACCCTCCCGACGGTAGCGGGTAGCAATCAGCCCCAGCATTTT.

DNA of the CDR3: TGCGCCAGCAGCTTGTTAGCGGGAGGTTCTTACGAGCAGTACTTC. Translation: CASSLLAGGSYEQYF. The genes are TRBV5-1 and TRBJ2-7; 10 bases align to TRBD2. From germline, CDR1 is SGHRS and CDR2 YFSETQ. V lost 1 base and J lost 4; bases outside the gene matches: 5. The CDR3 length is 15 residues.

The gene calls are TRBV5-4 and TRBJ2-7, with TRBD2 matching over 8 bases. CDR3 length: 15 residues. The ends lost 6 bases at V and 4 bases at J; junction bases unmatched: 12. CDR1 and CDR2 (germline): SGHNT, YYREEE (reference sequence). For the CDR3, the DNA is TGTGCCAGCAAAAGGCTGACGGGAGGGAGGTACGAGCAGTACTTC. Its protein product is CASKRLTGGRYEQYF.

The V gene is TRBV15, the J gene TRBJ2-5, with D perhaps TRBD2 (5 bases). Germline V gives CDR1 LNHNV, CDR2 YYDKDF (reference sequence). The V and J ends lost 4 bases and 7 bases respectively, with 13 bases between them. The CDR3 runs to 13 residues. The DNA for the CDR3 is TGTGCCACCAGCACGGAGAGGGTTGGGACCCAGTACTTC. Its protein product is CATSTERVGTQYF.

The rearrangement joins TRBV7-9 to TRBJ2-7, with D maybe TRBD2 (5 bases). The CDR3 has 16 amino acids. V was clipped by 5 bases and J by 0 bases, with 17 bases between them. Germline V CDR1 and CDR2: SEHNR, FQNEAQ (reference sequence). The CDR3 DNA reads as TGTGCCAGCAGCCACGGGGTAGGGTTAAGCTCCTACGAGCAGTACTTC. Translation: CASSHGVGLSSYEQYF.

This clone came up a few times. CDR3 nucleotides: TGTGCCACCAGACAGGGGGCTGGGCAGCCCCAGCATTTT. Amino acid sequence: CATRQGAGQPQHF. The chain is built from TRBV15 and TRBJ1-5; 9 bases map to TRBD1. The CDR3 runs 13 residues. Per germline, CDR1 LNHNV and CDR2 YYDKDF (reference sequence). V was clipped by 6 bases and J by 7 bases; unmatched bases: 4.

The CDR3 sequence is CASSVQGYEQYF. For the CDR3, the DNA is TGTGCCAGCAGTGTTCAGGGGTACGAGCAGTACTTC. The chain has TRBV6-1 and TRBJ2-7; D might be TRBD1 (6 bases). The CDR3 covers 12 residues. Germline V gene lookup returns CDR1 MNHNS and CDR2 SASEGT. V was shortened by 4 bases and J by 4 bases, with 8 bases between the two germline ends.

V usage is TRBV27 and J usage is TRBJ2-1; possible D gene TRBD2, 6 bases. Per germline, CDR1 MNHEY and CDR2 SMNVEV (reference sequence). The CDR3 loop spans 18 amino acids. Trimming took 3 bases from V and 0 from J, leaving 18 bases between them. For the CDR3, the DNA is TGTGCCAGCAGTTTGTCCATGAGCGGGTATTACTCCTACAATGAGCAGTTCTTC. This codes for CASSLSMSGYYSYNEQFF.

The V call is TRBV19, the J call TRBJ2-1, with TRBD2 identical over 13 bases. The trim removed 3 bases at V and 1 base at J, leaving 6 bases unmatched. Per the germline V gene, CDR1 is LNHDA and CDR2 is SQIVND (reference sequence). CDR3 size: 18 residues. The CDR3 reads CASSMILAGGRSYNEQFF. The CDR3 coding sequence is TGTGCCAGTAGTATGATACTAGCGGGAGGGAGGTCCTACAATGAGCAGTTCTTC.

This chain uses TRBV6-1 with TRBJ2-7, with D maybe TRBD2 (7 bases). Per the germline V gene, CDR1 is MNHNS and CDR2 is SASEGT. V was pared by 5 bases and J by 1 base, with 15 bases between. The CDR3 length is 15 residues. The CDR3 protein is CASSQSQGGSYEQYF. As DNA, the CDR3 is TGTGCCAGCAGTCAATCACAGGGAGGGTCCTACGAGCAGTACTTC.

The gene calls are TRBV6-5 and TRBJ1-5, with 8 bases fitting TRBD1. Germline values: CDR1 MNHEY, CDR2 SVGAGI. V lost 4 bases, J lost 6 bases, and 5 bases stayed unmatched. The CDR3 runs 14 residues. CDR3 nucleotide sequence: TGTGCCAGCAGTTTGGACAGGGTTGGTCAGCCCCAGCATTTT. Translation gives CASSLDRVGQPQHF.

The genes are TRBV7-9 and TRBJ2-5; TRBD1 might be the D (6 bases). Germline V gene lookup returns CDR1 SEHNR and CDR2 FQNEAQ (reference sequence). CDR3 length equals 18 residues. The V end lost 1 base, the J end lost 5 bases, and 23 bases lay between the germline ends. The CDR3 DNA is TGTGCCAGCAGCTTAGGGCGAGGCATGGCAGGGGTGAGGGAGACCCAGTACTTC. Translation gives CASSLGRGMAGVRETQYF.

The genes are TRBV7-8 and TRBJ2-1; 11 nucleotides line up with TRBD2. Germline V gene sequence: CDR1 SGHVS, CDR2 FQNEAQ. CDR3 length equals 16 residues. V was clipped by 6 bases and J by 1 base; unmatched bases: 5. Here the CDR3 DNA reads TGTGCCAGCAGGACAAGACTAGCGGGGTCCTACAATGAGCAGTTCTTC. Protein sequence: CASRTRLAGSYNEQFF.

The chain has TRBV11-3 and TRBJ2-1; TRBD2 matches 9 bases. This CDR3 has 17 residues. Germline CDR1 reads SGHNT; CDR2 reads YENEEA. J was trimmed by 0 bases and V by 5 bases; bases with no gene match: 8. CDR3 region: CASSPGLAPRSYNEQFF. CDR3 sequence (DNA): TGTGCCAGCAGCCCTGGACTAGCGCCCCGCTCCTACAATGAGCAGTTCTTC.

In DNA, the CDR3 is TGTGCCTGGAGTGTGTCGGGTATTGGCACAGATACGCAGTATTTT. Protein: CAWSVSGIGTDTQYF. The V gene is TRBV30, the J gene TRBJ2-3; D remains unclear. This CDR3 is built from 15 residues. Looked up from germline, CDR1 is GTSNPN and CDR2 is SVGIG (reference sequence). V lost 0 bases, J lost 1 base, and 11 bases lay in between. Drawing the rest from reference TRBV30 and TRBJ2-3, the complete variable domain is SQTIHQWPATLVQPVGSPLSLECTVEGTSNPNLYWYRQAAGRGLQLLFYSVGIGQISSEVPQNLSASRPQDRQFILSSKKLLLSDSGFYLCAWSVSGIGTDTQYFGPGTRLTVL.

This clone was observed a handful of times. The chain is built from TRBV27 and TRBJ2-7, with 8 bases matching TRBD2. CDR1 and CDR2 from the germline V gene are MNHEY and SMNVEV (reference sequence). The CDR3 loop spans 17 amino acids. The V segment lost 0 bases and the J segment 2 bases; nucleotides outside the gene matches: 9. CDR3 in DNA: TGTGCCAGCAGTTTATCCCACTCTAGCGGGTTTCCCTACGAGCAGTACTTC. Translated, it gives CASSLSHSSGFPYEQYF.

The V call is TRBV28, the J call TRBJ1-4; D gene unclear. The CDR3 runs 17 residues. Germline values: CDR1 MDHEN, CDR2 SYDVKM. The V end was cut by 4 bases, the J end by 0 bases, with 15 bases between. CDR3 sequence reads: CASSSRAPSTTNEKLFF. The CDR3 DNA reads as TGTGCCAGCAGTTCGAGGGCTCCAAGCACAACTAATGAAAAACTGTTTTTT. The full variable domain, in which reference TRBV28 and TRBJ1-4 provide the parts outside the CDR3, is DVKVTQSSRYLVKRTGEKVFLECVQDMDHENMFWYRQDPGLGLRLIYFSYDVKMKEKGDIPEGYSVSREKKERFSLILESASTNQTSMYLCASSSRAPSTTNEKLFFGSGTQLSVL.

The rearrangement links TRBV6-6 to TRBJ1-2; 7 nucleotides agree with TRBD1. The ends lost 5 bases at V and 3 bases at J; junction bases unmatched: 3. From germline, CDR1 is MNHNY and CDR2 SVGAGI (reference sequence). The CDR3 is made up of 13 amino acids. The CDR3 DNA follows: TGTGCCAGCAGTCAGCAGGGGGACTATGGCTACACCTTC. It translates to CASSQQGDYGYTF.

This clone is a singleton in its sample. The chain joins TRBV11-2 to TRBJ2-1, with 11 bases that match TRBD2. In germline, CDR1 is SGHAT, CDR2 FQNNGV. With 5 bases clipped from V and 1 base from J, the junction kept 13 bases outside the gene matches. This CDR3 has 19 residues. The CDR3 is CASSASPGTSGQSYNEQFF. DNA of the CDR3: TGTGCCAGCAGCGCAAGTCCCGGGACTAGCGGTCAGTCCTACAATGAGCAGTTCTTC.

V is TRBV9 and J is TRBJ2-1; 7 nucleotides agree with TRBD1. This CDR3 contains 15 residues. Germline lookup yields CDR1 SGDLS and CDR2 YYNGEE. The junction had 7 bases not matched to a gene; V was cut back by 3 bases and J by 4 bases. CDR3 loop: CASSGTGKGYNEQFF. The CDR3 DNA reads TGTGCCAGCAGCGGGACAGGAAAGGGATACAATGAGCAGTTCTTC.

The V and J genes are TRBV6-1 and TRBJ2-3; D possibly corresponds to TRBD1 (6 bases). Germline V lookup: CDR1 MNHNS, CDR2 SASEGT. V lost 1 base and J 11 bases, leaving 22 bases between the germline ends. The CDR3 spans 16 residues. The DNA for the CDR3 is TGTGCCAGCAGTGAAGGTCCGGACAGCGTACCTTCGAGGCAGTATTTT. This encodes CASSEGPDSVPSRQYF.

CDR3 loop: CASSQRQGITDTQYF. The CDR3 bases are TGTGCCAGCAGCCAACGACAGGGGATCACAGATACGCAGTATTTT. The chain recombines TRBV14 with TRBJ2-3, with TRBD1 matching 8 bases. The CDR3 totals 15 residues. V trimming: 2 bases; J trimming: 2 bases; junction bases outside the gene matches: 3. The V gene's germline CDR1 is SGHDN and CDR2 FVKESK.

The chain joins TRBV18 to TRBJ2-5, with 9 bases identical to TRBD1. The CDR3 has 15 amino acids. CDR1 and CDR2 (germline): KGHSH, LQKENI. V was clipped by 5 bases and J by 4 bases; unmatched bases: 8. CDR3 sequence reads: CASSSSGQGGETQYF. CDR3 bases: TGTGCCAGCTCATCCTCGGGACAGGGTGGAGAGACCCAGTACTTC.

For this clone: Other nucleotide sequences from this sample produce the same CDR3. The rearrangement links TRBV6-1 to TRBJ2-1, with a tentative D call TRBD2 (5 bases). Looked up from germline, CDR1 is MNHNS and CDR2 is SASEGT. The CDR3 covers 15 residues. V was shortened by 2 bases and J by 0 bases, with 8 bases between the two germline ends. The CDR3 DNA reads as TGTGCCAGCAGTGAAAGCGGCAACTCCTACAATGAGCAGTTCTTC. Amino acid sequence: CASSESGNSYNEQFF.

This chain connects TRBV7-9 to TRBJ1-2, with D maybe TRBD1 (6 bases). Trimming took off 5 bases at V and 1 base at J, with 11 bases between the two ends. The CDR3 length is 14 residues. Germline-derived CDR1 and CDR2 are SEHNR and FQNEAQ (reference sequence). The CDR3 spells CASSPRGINYGYTF. In nucleotides, the CDR3 is TGTGCCAGCAGCCCAAGGGGGATTAACTATGGCTACACCTTC.

The gene calls are TRBV11-3 and TRBJ2-1; 11 nucleotides match TRBD2. CDR3 length equals 15 residues. The trim removed 5 bases at V and 6 bases at J, leaving 6 bases unmatched. Per germline, CDR1 SGHNT and CDR2 YENEEA. CDR3: CASSIGLAGLNEQFF. CDR3 coding DNA: TGTGCCAGCAGCATCGGACTAGCGGGTCTCAATGAGCAGTTCTTC.

CDR3 in DNA: TGTGCCAGCACCCTTAGCGGGAGTTTTAACGGGGAGCTGTTTTTT. It is translated as CASTLSGSFNGELFF. The V gene is TRBV5-4, the J gene TRBJ2-2; TRBD2 aligns across 9 bases. The junction had 10 bases not matched to a gene; V was cut back by 6 bases and J by 7 bases. This CDR3 is 15 amino acids long. Germline CDR1 is SGHNT and CDR2 is YYREEE (reference sequence).

This clone has just a few counts. The chain is built from TRBV6-1 and TRBJ2-1, with 9 positions matching TRBD1. The CDR3 is made up of 15 amino acids. After removal of 5 bases from V and 5 bases from J, the junction contained 7 bases not matched to a gene. Germline CDR1 reads MNHNS; CDR2 reads SASEGT. CDR3 DNA: TGTGCCAGCAGTAATCCGGGACAGGGAAACAATGAGCAGTTCTTC. It is translated as CASSNPGQGNNEQFF.

This clone came up once. The rearrangement uses TRBV6-4 and TRBJ2-1, with 9 bases matching TRBD2. Looked up from germline, CDR1 is MRHNA and CDR2 is SNTAGT. The CDR3 totals 15 residues. Trimming cost V 4 bases and J 7 bases; bases outside gene matches: 8. This chain's CDR3 is CASSAGTSLGNEQFF. CDR3 coding DNA: TGTGCCAGCAGTGCCGGGACTAGCTTGGGGAATGAGCAGTTCTTC.

The V gene is TRBV19, the J gene TRBJ1-1; D gene ambiguous. The V and J ends lost 5 bases and 5 bases respectively, with 15 bases between them. CDR3 size: 14 residues. Germline assignment: CDR1 LNHDA and CDR2 SQIVND (reference sequence). This CDR3 reads CASSRAAGGTEAFF. For the CDR3, the DNA is TGTGCCAGTAGTCGGGCCGCAGGAGGGACTGAAGCTTTCTTT.